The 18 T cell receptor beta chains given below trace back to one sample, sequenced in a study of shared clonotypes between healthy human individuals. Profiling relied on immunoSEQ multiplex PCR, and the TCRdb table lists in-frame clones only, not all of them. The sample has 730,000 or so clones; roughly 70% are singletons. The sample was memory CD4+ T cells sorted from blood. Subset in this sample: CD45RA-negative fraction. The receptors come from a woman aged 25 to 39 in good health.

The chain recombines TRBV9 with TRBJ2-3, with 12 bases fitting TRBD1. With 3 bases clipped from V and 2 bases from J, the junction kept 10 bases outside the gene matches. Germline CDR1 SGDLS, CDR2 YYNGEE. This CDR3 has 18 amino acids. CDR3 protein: CASSAGTGGVGYTDTQYF. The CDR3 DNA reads TGTGCCAGCAGCGCAGGGACAGGGGGCGTCGGATACACAGATACGCAGTATTTT.

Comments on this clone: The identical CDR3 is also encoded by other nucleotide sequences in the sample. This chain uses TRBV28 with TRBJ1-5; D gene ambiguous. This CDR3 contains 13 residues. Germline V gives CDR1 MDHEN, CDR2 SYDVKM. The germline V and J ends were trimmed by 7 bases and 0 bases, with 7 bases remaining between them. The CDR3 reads CASNLYSNQPQHF. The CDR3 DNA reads TGTGCCAGCAACCTGTATAGCAATCAGCCCCAGCATTTT.

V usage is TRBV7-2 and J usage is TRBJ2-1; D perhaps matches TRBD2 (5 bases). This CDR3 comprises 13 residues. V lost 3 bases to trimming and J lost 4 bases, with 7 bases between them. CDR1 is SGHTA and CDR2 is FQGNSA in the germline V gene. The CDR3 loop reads CASSFGGYNEQFF. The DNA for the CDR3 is TGTGCCAGCAGCTTCGGCGGGTACAATGAGCAGTTCTTC.

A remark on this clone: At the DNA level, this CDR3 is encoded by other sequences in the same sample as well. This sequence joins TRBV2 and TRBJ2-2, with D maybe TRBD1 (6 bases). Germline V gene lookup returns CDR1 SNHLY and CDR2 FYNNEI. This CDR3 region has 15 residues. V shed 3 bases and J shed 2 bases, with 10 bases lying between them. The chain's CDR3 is CASSEQGTNTGELFF. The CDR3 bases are TGTGCCAGCAGTGAGCAGGGGACAAACACCGGGGAGCTGTTTTTT. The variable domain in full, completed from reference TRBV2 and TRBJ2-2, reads EPEVTQTPSHQVTQMGQEVILRCVPISNHLYFYWYRQILGQKVEFLVSFYNNEISEKSEIFDDQFSVERPDGSNFTLKIRSTKLEDSAMYFCASSEQGTNTGELFFGEGSRLTVL.

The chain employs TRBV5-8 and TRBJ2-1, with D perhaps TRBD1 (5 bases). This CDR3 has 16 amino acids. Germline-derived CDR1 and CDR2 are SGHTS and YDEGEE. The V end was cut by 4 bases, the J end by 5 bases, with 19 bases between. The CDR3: CASSLMTARDDNEQFF. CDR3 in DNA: TGTGCCAGCAGCCTCATGACAGCTCGAGACGACAATGAGCAGTTCTTC.

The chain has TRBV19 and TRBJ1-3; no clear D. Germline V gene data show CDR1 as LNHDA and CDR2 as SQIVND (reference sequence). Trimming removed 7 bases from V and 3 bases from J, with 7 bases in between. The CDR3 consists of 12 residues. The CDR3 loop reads CASKEVGNTIYF. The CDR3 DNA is TGTGCCAGTAAGGAAGTTGGAAACACCATATATTTT. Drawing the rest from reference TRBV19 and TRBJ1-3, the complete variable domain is DGGITQSPKYLFRKEGQNVTLSCEQNLNHDAMYWYRQDPGQGLRLIYYSQIVNDFQKGDIAEGYSVSREKKESFPLTVTSAQKNPTAFYLCASKEVGNTIYFGEGSWLTVV.

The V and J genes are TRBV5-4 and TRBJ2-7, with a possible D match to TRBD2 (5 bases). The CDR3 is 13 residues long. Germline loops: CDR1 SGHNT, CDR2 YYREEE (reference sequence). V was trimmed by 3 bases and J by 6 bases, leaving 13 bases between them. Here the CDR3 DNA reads TGTGCCAGCAGCTCAACTCTAGGAGGCGAGCAGTACTTC. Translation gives CASSSTLGGEQYF.

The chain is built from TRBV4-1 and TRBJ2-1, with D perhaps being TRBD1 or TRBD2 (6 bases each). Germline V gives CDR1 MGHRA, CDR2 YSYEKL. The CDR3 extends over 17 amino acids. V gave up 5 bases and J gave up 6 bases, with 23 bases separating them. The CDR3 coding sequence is TGCGCCAGCAGCTTCGGGTCGGGGGCAAGTTCGAGCAATGAGCAGTTCTTC. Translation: CASSFGSGASSSNEQFF.

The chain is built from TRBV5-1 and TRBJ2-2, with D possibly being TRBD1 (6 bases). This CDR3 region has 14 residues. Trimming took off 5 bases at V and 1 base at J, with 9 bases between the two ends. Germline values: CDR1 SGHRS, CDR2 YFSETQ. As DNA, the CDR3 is TGCGCCAGCAGAAGACAGGAGAACACCGGGGAGCTGTTTTTT. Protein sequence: CASRRQENTGELFF.

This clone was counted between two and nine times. CDR3 sequence: CATGGVTQYF. CDR3 nucleotides: TGTGCCACCGGGGGGGTGACCCAGTACTTC. J is TRBJ2-5 and V is TRBV5-4, with 8 bases lining up with TRBD2. From germline, CDR1 is SGHNT and CDR2 YYREEE (reference sequence). The CDR3 has 10 amino acids. V lost 9 bases to trimming and J lost 7 bases; unmatched junction nucleotides: 2.

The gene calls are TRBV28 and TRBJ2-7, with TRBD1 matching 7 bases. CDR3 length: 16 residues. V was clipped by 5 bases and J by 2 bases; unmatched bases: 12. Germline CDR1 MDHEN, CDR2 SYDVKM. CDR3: CASSDNPGQSPYEQYF. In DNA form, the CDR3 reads TGTGCCAGCAGTGACAATCCGGGACAGTCACCCTACGAGCAGTACTTC.

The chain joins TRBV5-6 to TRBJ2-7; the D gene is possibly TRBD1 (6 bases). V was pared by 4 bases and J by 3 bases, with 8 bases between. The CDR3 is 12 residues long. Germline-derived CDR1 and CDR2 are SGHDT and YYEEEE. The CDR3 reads CASSIRGYEQYF. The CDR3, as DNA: TGTGCCAGCAGCATCAGGGGCTACGAGCAGTACTTC.

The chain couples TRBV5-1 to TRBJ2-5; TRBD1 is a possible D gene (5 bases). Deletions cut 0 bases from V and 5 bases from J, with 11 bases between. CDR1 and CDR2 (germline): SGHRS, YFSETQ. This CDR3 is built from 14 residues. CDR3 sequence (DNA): TGCGCCAGCAGCTTGGGTACAGGACGGGAGACCCAGTACTTC. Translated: CASSLGTGRETQYF.

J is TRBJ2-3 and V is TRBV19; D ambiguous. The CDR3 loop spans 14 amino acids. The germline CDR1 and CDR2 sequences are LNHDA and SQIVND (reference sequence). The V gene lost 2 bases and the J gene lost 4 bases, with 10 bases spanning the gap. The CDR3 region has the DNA TGTGCCAGTAGTATAATGACGGTGTCAGATACGCAGTATTTT. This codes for CASSIMTVSDTQYF.

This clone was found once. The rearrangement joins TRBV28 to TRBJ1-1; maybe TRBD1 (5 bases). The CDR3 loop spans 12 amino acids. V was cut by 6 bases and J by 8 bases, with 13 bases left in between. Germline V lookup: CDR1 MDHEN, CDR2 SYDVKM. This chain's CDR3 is CASSSGTREAFF. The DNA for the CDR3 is TGTGCCAGCAGCTCTGGGACCAGGGAAGCTTTCTTT.

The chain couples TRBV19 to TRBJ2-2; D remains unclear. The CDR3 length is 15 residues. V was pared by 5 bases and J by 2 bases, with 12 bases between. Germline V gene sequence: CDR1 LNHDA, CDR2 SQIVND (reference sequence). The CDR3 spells CASSLWVGNTGELFF. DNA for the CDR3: TGTGCCAGTAGTCTATGGGTAGGAAACACCGGGGAGCTGTTTTTT. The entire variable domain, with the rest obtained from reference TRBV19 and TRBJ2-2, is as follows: DGGITQSPKYLFRKEGQNVTLSCEQNLNHDAMYWYRQDPGQGLRLIYYSQIVNDFQKGDIAEGYSVSREKKESFPLTVTSAQKNPTAFYLCASSLWVGNTGELFFGEGSRLTVL.

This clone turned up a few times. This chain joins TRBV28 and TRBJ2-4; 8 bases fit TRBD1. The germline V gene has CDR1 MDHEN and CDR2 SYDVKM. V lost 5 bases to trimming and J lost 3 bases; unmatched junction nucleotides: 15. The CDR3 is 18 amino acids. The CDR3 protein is CASSPYPRDRLVKNIQYF. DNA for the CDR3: TGTGCCAGCAGTCCCTACCCGAGGGACAGGTTGGTCAAAAACATTCAGTACTTC.

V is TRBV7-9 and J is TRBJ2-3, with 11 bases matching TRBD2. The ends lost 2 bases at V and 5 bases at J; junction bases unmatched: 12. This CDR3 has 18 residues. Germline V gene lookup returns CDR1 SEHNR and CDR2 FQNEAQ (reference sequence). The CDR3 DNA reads TGTGCCAGCAGCTTAAAAGGCGGGTCTAGCGGGAGGCGAGATACGCAGTATTTT. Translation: CASSLKGGSSGRRDTQYF.